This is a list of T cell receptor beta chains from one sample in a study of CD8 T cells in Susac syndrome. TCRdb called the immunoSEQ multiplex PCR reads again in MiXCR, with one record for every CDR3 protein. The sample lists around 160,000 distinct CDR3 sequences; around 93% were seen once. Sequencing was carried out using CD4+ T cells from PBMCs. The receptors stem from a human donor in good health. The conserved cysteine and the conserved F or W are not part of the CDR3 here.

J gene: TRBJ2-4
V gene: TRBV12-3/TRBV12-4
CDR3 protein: ASSLNGGPKNIQY

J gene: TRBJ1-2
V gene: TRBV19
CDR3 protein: ASSRIGYGYT

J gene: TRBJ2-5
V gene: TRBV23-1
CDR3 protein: ASSQSLSVYGH

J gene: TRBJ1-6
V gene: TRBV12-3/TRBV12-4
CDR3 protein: ASSSPGQGNSPLH

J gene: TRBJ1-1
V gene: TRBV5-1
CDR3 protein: ASSDPGRTEAF

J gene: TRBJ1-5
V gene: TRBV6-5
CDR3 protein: ASSYRTGTGPQH

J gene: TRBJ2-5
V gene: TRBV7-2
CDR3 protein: ASRGQEGETQY

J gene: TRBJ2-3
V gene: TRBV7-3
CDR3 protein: ASSFGTSTDTQY

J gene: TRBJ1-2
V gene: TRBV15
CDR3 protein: ATSRDRMAGYT

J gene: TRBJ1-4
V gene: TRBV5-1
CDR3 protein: ASSLGSRRTNEKLF

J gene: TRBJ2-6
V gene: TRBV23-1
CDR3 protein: ASSQWGASSGANVLT

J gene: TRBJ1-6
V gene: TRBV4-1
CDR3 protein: ASSHNPGQGRIKNSPLH

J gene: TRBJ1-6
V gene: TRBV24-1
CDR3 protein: AGHRGDNSPLH

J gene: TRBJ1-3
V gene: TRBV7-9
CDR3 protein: ASSPGQRGNTIY

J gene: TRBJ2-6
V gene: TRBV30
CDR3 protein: AWRREPNVLT

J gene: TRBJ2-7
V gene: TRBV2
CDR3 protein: ASSEGRTEQY